This T cell receptor beta chain is from a study of control samples from healthy donors and cancer patients. Sequenced by immunoSEQ multiplex PCR; TCRdb stores in-frame clones only, minus some. The data hold about 130,000 clones, with 92% observed a single time. J lost 5 bases, V lost 6 bases, and 17 bases had no gene match. CDR1 and CDR2 (germline): MGHDK, SYGVNS. This CDR3 region has 17 residues. This TCR derives from a woman between 45 and 60 years old in good health. This chain links TRBV25-1 with TRBJ2-5; 8 bases map to TRBD1. The sequenced material came from blood. In DNA, the CDR3 is TGTGCCAGCAGCGTTGACAGGGGACGTCTCTATTCGGAGACCCAGTACTTC. As protein: CASSVDRGRLYSETQYF.